This TCR beta chain was sequenced in a study of blood T cell repertoires in COVID-19. Original data processing: Counts of nucleated cells, estimated from reference gene primer amplification, were obtained. Clones were sequenced by immunoSEQ multiplex PCR, and TCRdb holds only the in-frame ones, with some missing. V, J and clone size reflect that table, while D and trimming were determined from the DNA. Of over 200,000 clones detected, 88% appear once; the ten largest clones hold approximately 3.7%. Sequenced material: peripheral blood. The sequence was collected from a man in his fifties or sixties who had recovered from COVID-19.

The CDR3 DNA reads TGTGCCAGCAGGGCCCGGACAGGGGGCGATGAGCAGTTCTTC. Translating it yields CASRARTGGDEQFF. This rearrangement joins TRBV9 to TRBJ2-1; TRBD1 matches at 11 bases. The CDR3 covers 14 residues. The V and J ends lost 5 bases and 8 bases, in that order; junction bases with no gene match: 6. Germline CDR1 is SGDLS and CDR2 is YYNGEE.